This passage covers 8 T cell receptor beta chains from one sample sequenced in a study of T cells after yellow fever vaccination. TCRdb reprocessed the 5' RACE reads with MiXCR, giving one entry per CDR3 protein. Of 150,000 to 200,000 distinct CDR3 sequences in the sample, 11% are singletons; the top ten hold roughly a third. Here the sequenced sample was CD8+ T cells sorted from PBMCs, taken 15 days after the yellow fever booster vaccination. These receptor sequences come from a man between 18 and 29 years old who received the YFV17D yellow fever vaccine.

Many counts were recorded for this clonotype. The chain has TRBV20-1 and TRBJ2-4; no definite D call. This CDR3 has 14 residues. CDR1 and CDR2 (germline): DFQATT, SNEGSKA (reference sequence). The V end was cut by 3 bases, the J end by 2 bases, with 11 bases between. The CDR3 is CSASLGPSKNIQYF. The DNA of the CDR3 is TGCAGTGCTAGCCTTGGACCGTCCAAAAACATTCAGTACTTC.

This clonotype has more than one count but fewer than ten. The chain employs TRBV12-3 or TRBV12-4 and TRBJ2-4, with 8 bases lining up with TRBD2. After removal of 5 bases from V and 0 bases from J, the junction contained 12 bases not matched to a gene. This CDR3 region has 18 residues. The CDR3 bases are TGTGCCAGCAGTGGGGGACCGGGACTAGAGTTAGCCAAAAACATTCAGTACTTC. Translated: CASSGGPGLELAKNIQYF.

V and J are TRBV24-1 and TRBJ2-3; 7 nucleotides match TRBD1. Germline V lookup: CDR1 KGHDR, CDR2 SFDVKD. V trimming: 4 bases; J trimming: 0 bases; junction bases outside the gene matches: 6. The CDR3 covers 16 residues. The CDR3 region is CATSERDSASTDTQYF. The CDR3 nucleotides are TGTGCCACCAGTGAACGGGACAGTGCTAGCACAGATACGCAGTATTTT.

This chain uses TRBV29-1 with TRBJ2-1, with D perhaps matching TRBD2 (6 bases). CDR1 is SQVTM, CDR2 ANQGSEA, per germline. Trimming shortened V by 4 bases and J by 6 bases, and 7 bases separated the two germline ends. The length of the CDR3 is 11 residues. CDR3 coding DNA: TGCAGCGTTGGGACTACCAATGAGCAGTTCTTC. It encodes CSVGTTNEQFF.

At least ten counts were recorded for this clonotype. This chain links TRBV5-1 with TRBJ2-1; 9 bases fit TRBD2. The CDR3 is 14 residues long. J gave up 5 bases and V 4 bases, and 4 bases lay outside the gene matches. Germline V gene data show CDR1 as SGHRS and CDR2 as YFSETQ. CDR3 sequence (DNA): TGCGCCAGCAGCCCGGGACTAGCAGACAATGAGCAGTTCTTC. This encodes CASSPGLADNEQFF.

The J gene is TRBJ1-2, the V gene TRBV24-1, with a tentative D call TRBD1 (5 bases). Per germline, CDR1 KGHDR and CDR2 SFDVKD. Trimming shortened V by 5 bases and J by 0 bases, and 12 bases separated the two germline ends. The CDR3 length is 15 residues. CDR3 protein: CATSGQGRTNYGYTF. CDR3 DNA: TGTGCCACCAGTGGGCAGGGAAGGACTAACTATGGCTACACCTTC.

The rearrangement uses TRBV27 and TRBJ2-7; TRBD2 agrees at 8 bases. V lost 5 bases and J lost 6; bases outside the gene matches: 3. The CDR3 runs to 12 residues. Germline V gene lookup returns CDR1 MNHEY and CDR2 SMNVEV (reference sequence). CDR3 sequence reads: CASSEAGGEQYF. DNA for the CDR3: TGTGCCAGCAGTGAGGCGGGGGGCGAGCAGTACTTC.

This clonotype was seen only a few times. This chain connects TRBV9 to TRBJ2-3; D remains ambiguous. The CDR3 is 16 amino acids. V lost 1 base, J lost 1 base, and 13 bases lay in between. Germline CDR1 is SGDLS and CDR2 is YYNGEE. This chain's CDR3 is CASSVRALERTDTQYF. The CDR3, as DNA: TGTGCCAGCAGCGTACGAGCCCTCGAACGCACAGATACGCAGTATTTT. The full variable domain, in which reference TRBV9 and TRBJ2-3 provide the parts outside the CDR3, is DSGVTQTPKHLITATGQRVTLRCSPRSGDLSVYWYQQSLDQGLQFLIQYYNGEERAKGNILERFSAQQFPDLHSELNLSSLELGDSALYFCASSVRALERTDTQYFGPGTRLTVL.